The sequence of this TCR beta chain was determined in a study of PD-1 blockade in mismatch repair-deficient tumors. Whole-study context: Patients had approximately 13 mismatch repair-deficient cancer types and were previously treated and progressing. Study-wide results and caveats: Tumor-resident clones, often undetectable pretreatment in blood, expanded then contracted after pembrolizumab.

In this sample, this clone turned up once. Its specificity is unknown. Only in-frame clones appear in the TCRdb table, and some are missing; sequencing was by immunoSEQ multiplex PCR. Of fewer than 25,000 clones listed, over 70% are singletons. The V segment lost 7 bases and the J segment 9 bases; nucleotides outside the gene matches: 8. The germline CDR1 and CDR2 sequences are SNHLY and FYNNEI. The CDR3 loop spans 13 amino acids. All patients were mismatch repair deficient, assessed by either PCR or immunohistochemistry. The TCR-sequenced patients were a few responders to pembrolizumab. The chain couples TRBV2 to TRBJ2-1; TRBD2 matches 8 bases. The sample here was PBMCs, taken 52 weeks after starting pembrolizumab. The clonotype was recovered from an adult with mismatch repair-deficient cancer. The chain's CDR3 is CASISGSAGEQFF. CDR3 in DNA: TGTGCCAGCATAAGCGGGAGTGCTGGTGAGCAGTTCTTC.